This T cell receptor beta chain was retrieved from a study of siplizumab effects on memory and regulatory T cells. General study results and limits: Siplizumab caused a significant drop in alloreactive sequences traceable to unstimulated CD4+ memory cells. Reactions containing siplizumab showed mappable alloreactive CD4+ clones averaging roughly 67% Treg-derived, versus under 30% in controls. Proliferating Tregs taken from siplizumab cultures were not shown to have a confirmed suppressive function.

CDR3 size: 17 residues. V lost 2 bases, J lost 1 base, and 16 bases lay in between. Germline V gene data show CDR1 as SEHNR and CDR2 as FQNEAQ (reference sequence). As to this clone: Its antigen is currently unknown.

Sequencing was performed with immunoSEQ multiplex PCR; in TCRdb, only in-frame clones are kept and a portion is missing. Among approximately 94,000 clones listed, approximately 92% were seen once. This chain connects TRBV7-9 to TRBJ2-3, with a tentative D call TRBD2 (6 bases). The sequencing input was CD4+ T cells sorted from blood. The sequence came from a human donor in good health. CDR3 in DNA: TGTGCCAGCAGCTTAATCGGATCTGCTAGCGGCACAGATACGCAGTATTTT. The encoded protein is CASSLIGSASGTDTQYF. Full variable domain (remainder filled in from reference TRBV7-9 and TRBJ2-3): DTGVSQNPRHKITKRGQNVTFRCDPISEHNRLYWYRQTLGQGPEFLTYFQNEAQLEKSRLLSDRFSAERPKGSFSTLEIQRTEQGDSAMYLCASSLIGSASGTDTQYFGPGTRLTVL.